This entry is about one TCR beta chain. What it binds is unknown. The CDR3 totals 15 residues. Germline V gene data show CDR1 as SGDLS and CDR2 as YYNGEE. V was clipped by 3 bases and J by 3 bases, with 13 bases between them. This sample was taken from a study of cytomegalovirus exposure and HLA in healthy donors. TCRdb's copy holds only in-frame clones and misses some; the assay was immunoSEQ multiplex PCR. Of 200,000 to 250,000 clones in the sample, roughly 83% were seen once. Overall study results and limits: Most TCR sequences were seen very rarely across donors, but some public TCRs occurred in many. Reports described diagnosis of cytomegalovirus status by the classifier as highly specific and sensitive.

The rearrangement links TRBV9 to TRBJ1-5; no clear D. Material: PBMCs. The clonotype comes from a woman aged 18-29 years in good health and CMV-seronegative. The DNA of the CDR3 is TGTGCCAGCAGCGAGTGGGGAGAGGCCAATCAGCCCCAGCATTTT. Translated, it gives CASSEWGEANQPQHF.